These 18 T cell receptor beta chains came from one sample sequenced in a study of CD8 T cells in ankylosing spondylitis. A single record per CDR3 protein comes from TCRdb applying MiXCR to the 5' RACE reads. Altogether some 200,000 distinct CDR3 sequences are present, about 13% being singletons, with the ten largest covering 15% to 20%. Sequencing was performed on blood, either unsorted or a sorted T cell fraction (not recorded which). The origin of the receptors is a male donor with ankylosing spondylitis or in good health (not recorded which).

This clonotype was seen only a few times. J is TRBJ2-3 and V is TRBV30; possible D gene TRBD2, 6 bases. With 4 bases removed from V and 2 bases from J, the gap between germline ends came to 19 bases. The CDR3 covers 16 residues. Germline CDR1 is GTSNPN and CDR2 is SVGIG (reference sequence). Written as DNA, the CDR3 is TGTGCCTGGACCCGGGCTGGGGGGACGACCACAGATACGCAGTATTTT. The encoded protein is CAWTRAGGTTTDTQYF.

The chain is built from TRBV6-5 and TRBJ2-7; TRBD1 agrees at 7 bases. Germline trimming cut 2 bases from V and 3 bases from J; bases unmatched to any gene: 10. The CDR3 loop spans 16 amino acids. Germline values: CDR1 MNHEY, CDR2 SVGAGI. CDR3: CASSYRDSPKFYEQYF. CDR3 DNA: TGTGCCAGCAGTTACCGGGACAGCCCTAAATTCTACGAGCAGTACTTC.

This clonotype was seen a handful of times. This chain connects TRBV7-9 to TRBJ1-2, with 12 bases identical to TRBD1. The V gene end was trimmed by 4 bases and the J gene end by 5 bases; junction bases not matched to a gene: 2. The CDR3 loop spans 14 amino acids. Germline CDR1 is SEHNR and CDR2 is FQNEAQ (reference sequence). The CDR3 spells CASSWDRGPYGYTF. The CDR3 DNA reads TGTGCCAGCAGCTGGGACAGGGGGCCTTATGGCTACACCTTC.

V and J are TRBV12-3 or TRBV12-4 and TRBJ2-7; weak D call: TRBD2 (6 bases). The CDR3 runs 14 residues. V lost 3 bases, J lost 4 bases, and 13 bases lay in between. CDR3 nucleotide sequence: TGTGCCAGCAGTTTGGCCGCGGGGTTATACGAGCAGTACTTC. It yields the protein CASSLAAGLYEQYF.

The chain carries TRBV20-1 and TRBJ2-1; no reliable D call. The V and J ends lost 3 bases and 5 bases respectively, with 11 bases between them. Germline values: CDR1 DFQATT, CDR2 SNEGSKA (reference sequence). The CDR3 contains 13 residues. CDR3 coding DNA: TGCAGTGCTAGGGGTAGGTCAGACAATGAGCAGTTCTTC. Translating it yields CSARGRSDNEQFF.

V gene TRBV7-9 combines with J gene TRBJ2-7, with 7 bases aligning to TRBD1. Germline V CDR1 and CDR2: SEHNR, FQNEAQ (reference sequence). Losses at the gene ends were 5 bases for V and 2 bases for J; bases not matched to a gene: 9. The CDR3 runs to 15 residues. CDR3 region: CASSPLDRFPYEQYF. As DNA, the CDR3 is TGTGCCAGCAGCCCCTTGGACAGGTTCCCCTACGAGCAGTACTTC.

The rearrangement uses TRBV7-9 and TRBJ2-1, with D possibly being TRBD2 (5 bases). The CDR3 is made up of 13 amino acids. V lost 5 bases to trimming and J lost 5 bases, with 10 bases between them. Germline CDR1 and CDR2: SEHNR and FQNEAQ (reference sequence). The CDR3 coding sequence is TGTGCCAGCAGCCAAACTAGGGACAATGAGCAGTTCTTC. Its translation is CASSQTRDNEQFF.

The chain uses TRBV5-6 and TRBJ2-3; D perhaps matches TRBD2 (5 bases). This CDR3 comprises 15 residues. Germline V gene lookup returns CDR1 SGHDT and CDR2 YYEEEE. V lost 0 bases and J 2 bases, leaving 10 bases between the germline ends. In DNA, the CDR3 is TGTGCCAGCAGCTTGGTCTCCGGGGACACAGATACGCAGTATTTT. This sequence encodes CASSLVSGDTDTQYF.

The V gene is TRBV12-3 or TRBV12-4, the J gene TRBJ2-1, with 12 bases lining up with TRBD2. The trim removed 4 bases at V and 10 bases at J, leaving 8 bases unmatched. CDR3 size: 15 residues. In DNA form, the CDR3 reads TGTGCCAGCAGTTCACTAGCGGGGGGCTTGAGGGAGCAGTTCTTC. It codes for CASSSLAGGLREQFF.

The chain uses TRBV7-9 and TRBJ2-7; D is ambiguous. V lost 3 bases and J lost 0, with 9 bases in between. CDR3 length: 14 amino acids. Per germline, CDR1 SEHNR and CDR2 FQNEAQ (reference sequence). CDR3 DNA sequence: TGTGCCAGCAGCTTGTTACAAAACTCCTACGAGCAGTACTTC. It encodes CASSLLQNSYEQYF.

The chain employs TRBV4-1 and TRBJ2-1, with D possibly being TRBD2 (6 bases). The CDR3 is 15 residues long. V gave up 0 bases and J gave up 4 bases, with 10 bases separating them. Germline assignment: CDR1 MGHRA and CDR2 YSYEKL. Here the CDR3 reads CASSQESRGYNEQFF. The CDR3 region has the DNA TGCGCCAGCAGCCAAGAATCGCGGGGTTACAATGAGCAGTTCTTC.

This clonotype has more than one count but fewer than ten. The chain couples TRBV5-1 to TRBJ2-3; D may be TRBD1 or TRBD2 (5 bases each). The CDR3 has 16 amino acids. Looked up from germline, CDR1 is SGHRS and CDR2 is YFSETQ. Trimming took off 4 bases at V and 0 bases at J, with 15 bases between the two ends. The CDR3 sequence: CASSPWDASSTDTQYF. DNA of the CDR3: TGCGCCAGCAGCCCATGGGACGCCTCGAGCACAGATACGCAGTATTTT.

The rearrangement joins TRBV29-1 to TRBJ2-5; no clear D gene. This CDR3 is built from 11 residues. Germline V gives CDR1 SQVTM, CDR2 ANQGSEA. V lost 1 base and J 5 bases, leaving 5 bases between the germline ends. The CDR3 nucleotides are TGCAGCGTTGAAGGTGCCGAGACCCAGTACTTC. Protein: CSVEGAETQYF.

CDR3 residues: CASSQRANAETQYF. CDR3 nucleotides: TGTGCCAGCAGCCAACGGGCCAATGCAGAGACCCAGTACTTC. The chain combines TRBV14 with TRBJ2-5; unclear D gene. CDR3 size: 14 residues. Trimming cost V 2 bases and J 4 bases, with 11 bases left between them. Per the germline V gene, CDR1 is SGHDN and CDR2 is FVKESK.

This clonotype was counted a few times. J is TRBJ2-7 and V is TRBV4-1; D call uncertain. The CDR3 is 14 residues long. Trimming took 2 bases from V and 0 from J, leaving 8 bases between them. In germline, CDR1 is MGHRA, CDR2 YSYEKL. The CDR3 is CASSQPLSSYEQYF. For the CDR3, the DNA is TGCGCCAGCAGCCAACCACTGAGCTCCTACGAGCAGTACTTC.

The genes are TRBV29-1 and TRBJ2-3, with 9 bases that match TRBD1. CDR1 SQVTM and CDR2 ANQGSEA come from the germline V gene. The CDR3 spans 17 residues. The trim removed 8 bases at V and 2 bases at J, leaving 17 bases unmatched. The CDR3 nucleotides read TGCAGCACCCTGATGGCAGGGGGACAGGGCCCCACAGATACGCAGTATTTT. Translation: CSTLMAGGQGPTDTQYF.

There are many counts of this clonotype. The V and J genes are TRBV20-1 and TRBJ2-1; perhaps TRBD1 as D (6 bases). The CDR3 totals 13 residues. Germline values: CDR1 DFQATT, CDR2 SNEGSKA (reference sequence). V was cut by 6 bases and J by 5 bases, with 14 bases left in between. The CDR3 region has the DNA TGCAGTGCGGACGCTGAGGGGGACAATGAGCAGTTCTTC. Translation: CSADAEGDNEQFF.

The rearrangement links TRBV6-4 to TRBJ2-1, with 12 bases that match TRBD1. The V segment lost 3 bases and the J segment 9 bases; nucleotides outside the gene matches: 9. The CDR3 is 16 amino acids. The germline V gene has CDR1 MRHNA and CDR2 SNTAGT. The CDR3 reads CASSETPGQGAGEQFF. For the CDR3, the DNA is TGTGCCAGCAGTGAAACTCCGGGACAGGGGGCGGGTGAGCAGTTCTTC.